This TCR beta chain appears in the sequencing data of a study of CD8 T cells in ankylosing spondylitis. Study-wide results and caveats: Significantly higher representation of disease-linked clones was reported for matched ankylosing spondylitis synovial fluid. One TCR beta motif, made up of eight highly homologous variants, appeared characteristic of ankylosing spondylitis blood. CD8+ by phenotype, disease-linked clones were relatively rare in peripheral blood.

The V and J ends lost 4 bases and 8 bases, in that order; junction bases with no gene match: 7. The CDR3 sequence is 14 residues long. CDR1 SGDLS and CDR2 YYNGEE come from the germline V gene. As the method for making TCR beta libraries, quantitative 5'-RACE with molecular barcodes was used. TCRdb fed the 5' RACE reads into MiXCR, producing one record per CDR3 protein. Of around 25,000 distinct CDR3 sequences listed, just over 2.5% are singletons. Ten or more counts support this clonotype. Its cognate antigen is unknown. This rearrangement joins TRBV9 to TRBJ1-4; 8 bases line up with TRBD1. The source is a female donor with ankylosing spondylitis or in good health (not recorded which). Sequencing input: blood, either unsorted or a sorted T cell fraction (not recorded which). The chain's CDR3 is CASSLTGDKEKLFF. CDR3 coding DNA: TGTGCCAGCAGCTTGACAGGGGATAAGGAAAAACTGTTTTTT.